The clone carrying this TCR beta chain came up many times. The entry originates in a study of T cells in Graves' hyperthyroidism and ophthalmopathy. Diagnoses rested on clinical symptoms, serum thyroxine and TRAb, thyroid ultrasound and orbital computed tomography. CDR3 length: 15 residues. The V segment lost 7 bases and the J segment 5 bases; nucleotides outside the gene matches: 7. Authors of the study amplified TCR beta CDR3 regions from RNA transcripts. TCR CDR3 regions were first amplified by RT-PCR with HTBI primers. MiXCR, applied by TCRdb to the multiplex PCR reads, yields one record per CDR3 protein. The sample has approximately 600,000 distinct CDR3 sequences; around 20% are singletons.

The TCR sequence derives from a man aged 25 to 45 with Graves' ophthalmopathy. V gene TRBV12-3 or TRBV12-4 combines with J gene TRBJ2-3, with TRBD2 matching 12 bases. Sequenced input: blood. Here the CDR3 DNA reads TGTGCCAGCAAAAGAATGGGACTAGCGGGAGATACGCAGTATTTT. Its translation is CASKRMGLAGDTQYF.